Listed here are 3 T cell receptor beta chains from one sample, sequenced in a study of cytomegalovirus exposure and HLA in healthy donors. With 60 Vbeta and 13 Jbeta primers, the PCR was carried out. Sequencing was performed with immunoSEQ multiplex PCR; in TCRdb, only in-frame clones are kept and a portion is missing. The sample lists about 160,000 clones, about three quarters occurring once. The sequenced material came from PBMCs. These receptors came from a woman aged 25-40 years in good health and CMV-seronegative.

The chain couples TRBV19 to TRBJ2-3, with 14 nucleotides matching TRBD2. Germline trimming cut 4 bases from V and 5 bases from J; bases unmatched to any gene: 11. The germline V gene has CDR1 LNHDA and CDR2 SQIVND (reference sequence). This CDR3 spans 18 amino acids. This CDR3 reads CASSTRSTSGGGGDTQYF. The CDR3 bases are TGTGCCAGTAGTACTCGGTCGACTAGCGGGGGGGGCGGAGATACGCAGTATTTT.

V usage is TRBV7-6 and J usage is TRBJ2-3, with 8 bases fitting TRBD2. The ends lost 5 bases at V and 6 bases at J; junction bases unmatched: 7. CDR3 length equals 14 residues. CDR1 and CDR2 (germline): SGHVS, FNYEAQ. The CDR3 spells CASSPRGGWDTQYF. CDR3 bases: TGTGCCAGCAGCCCTCGGGGGGGCTGGGATACGCAGTATTTT. Full variable domain (rest looked up from reference TRBV7-6 and TRBJ2-3): GAGVSQSPRYKVTKRGQDVALRCDPISGHVSLYWYRQALGQGPEFLTYFNYEAQQDKSGLPNDRFSAERPEGSISTLTIQRTEQRDSAMYRCASSPRGGWDTQYFGPGTRLTVL.

The chain joins TRBV28 to TRBJ2-1; 13 positions agree with TRBD2. V dropped 3 bases and J dropped 8; count of bases not matched to a gene: 1. The V gene's germline CDR1 is MDHEN and CDR2 SYDVKM. This CDR3 is built from 14 residues. This CDR3 reads CASSLGLAGHEQFF. In DNA form, the CDR3 reads TGTGCCAGCAGTTTGGGACTAGCGGGACATGAGCAGTTCTTC. The variable domain in full, with the rest retrieved from reference TRBV28 and TRBJ2-1, is DVKVTQSSRYLVKRTGEKVFLECVQDMDHENMFWYRQDPGLGLRLIYFSYDVKMKEKGDIPEGYSVSREKKERFSLILESASTNQTSMYLCASSLGLAGHEQFFGPGTRLTVL.